The 22 T cell receptor beta chains given below trace back to one sample, sequenced in a study of control samples from healthy donors and cancer patients. The data were produced by immunoSEQ multiplex PCR, yet TCRdb's version contains in-frame clones alone and is incomplete. Among 84,000 or so clones, 90% to 95% were seen once, and the ten largest hold 15% to 19%. The sample was blood. Receptor source: a man aged 30 to 39 in good health.

This chain joins TRBV18 and TRBJ2-5; D remains unclear. The CDR3 extends over 13 amino acids. V lost 0 bases to trimming and J lost 7 bases, with 9 bases between them. Per germline, CDR1 KGHSH and CDR2 LQKENI. The DNA of the CDR3 is TGTGCCAGCTCACCACCCCCCCCCGGGACCCAGTACTTC. It codes for CASSPPPPGTQYF.

The rearrangement links TRBV5-1 to TRBJ2-1, with 10 bases that match TRBD2. Germline CDR1 SGHRS, CDR2 YFSETQ. This CDR3 has 18 residues. The junction had 8 bases not matched to a gene; V was cut back by 2 bases and J by 0 bases. The CDR3 spells CASSLRQRTSGSYNEQFF. In DNA form, the CDR3 reads TGCGCCAGCAGCTTACGCCAACGGACTAGCGGCTCCTACAATGAGCAGTTCTTC.

This clone was recorded only once. A junction end diverges from the germline sequence, so it may reflect a read error. The chain links TRBV9 to TRBJ2-7, with TRBD1 matching over 11 bases. The CDR3 covers 15 residues. Germline V gene sequence: CDR1 SGDLS, CDR2 YYNGEE. CDR3 loop: CVSSVDGTGGYEQYF. CDR3 nucleotides: TGTGTCAGCAGCGTAGACGGGACAGGGGGATACGAGCAGTACTTC.

V gene TRBV12-3 or TRBV12-4 combines with J gene TRBJ2-3; D is undetermined. The CDR3 spans 12 residues. V shed 5 bases and J shed 4 bases, with 7 bases lying between them. Written as DNA, the CDR3 is TGTGCCAGCAGTCTCGGAGCAGATACGCAGTATTTT. The encoded protein is CASSLGADTQYF.

Judged by abundance, this clone is medium-sized. Other DNA variants within this sample encode the same CDR3. The J gene is TRBJ2-7, the V gene TRBV3-1 (or the pseudogene TRBV3-2); D is undetermined. Germline lookup yields CDR1 LGHDT and CDR2 YNNKEL (reference sequence). The V and J ends lost 4 bases and 0 bases respectively, with 1 base between them. The CDR3 length is 11 residues. Written as DNA, the CDR3 is TGTGCCAGCAGCCGCTCCTACGAGCAGTACTTC. This sequence encodes CASSRSYEQYF.

The chain has TRBV2 and TRBJ2-7; D perhaps matches TRBD2 (5 bases). Germline CDR1 reads SNHLY; CDR2 reads FYNNEI. The CDR3 is made up of 15 amino acids. The V end was cut by 3 bases, the J end by 2 bases, with 14 bases between. CDR3 in amino acids: CASSEVRGIAYEQYF. The CDR3 coding sequence is TGTGCCAGCAGTGAGGTAAGAGGGATCGCCTACGAGCAGTACTTC.

The J gene is TRBJ2-2, the V gene TRBV6-5; 8 bases agree with TRBD2. This CDR3 comprises 15 residues. The V segment lost 10 bases and the J segment 4 bases; nucleotides outside the gene matches: 11. Germline lookup yields CDR1 MNHEY and CDR2 SVGAGI. The CDR3 protein is CATQSAGGGTGELFF. The CDR3 DNA reads TGTGCCACCCAATCGGCCGGGGGGGGCACCGGGGAGCTGTTTTTT.

The genes are TRBV4-1 and TRBJ2-7, with D unresolved. CDR1 and CDR2 from the germline V gene are MGHRA and YSYEKL. With 5 bases removed from V and 3 bases from J, the gap between germline ends came to 11 bases. This CDR3 has 13 residues. CDR3 DNA: TGCGCCAGCAGCGCAACTGGAATCTACGAGCAGTACTTC. Protein sequence: CASSATGIYEQYF.

This chain links TRBV28 with TRBJ1-5; maybe TRBD1 (6 bases). The germline V and J ends were trimmed by 6 bases and 6 bases, with 15 bases remaining between them. The length of the CDR3 is 14 residues. The germline V gene has CDR1 MDHEN and CDR2 SYDVKM. The CDR3 here is CASRGGQGGQPQHF. The CDR3 DNA is TGTGCCAGCAGGGGGGGGCAGGGCGGTCAGCCCCAGCATTTT.

The V gene is TRBV30, the J gene TRBJ2-1; 9 nucleotides match TRBD2. V lost 3 bases, J lost 6 bases, and 6 bases stayed unmatched. The CDR3 has 14 residues. The germline V gene encodes CDR1 GTSNPN and CDR2 SVGIG (reference sequence). CDR3 in amino acids: CAWSPGLATNEQFF. The CDR3 DNA sequence: TGTGCCTGGAGCCCGGGACTAGCCACCAATGAGCAGTTCTTC.

V gene TRBV6-1 combines with J gene TRBJ2-3; possible D gene TRBD1, 6 bases. The CDR3 totals 16 residues. Germline CDR1 is MNHNS and CDR2 is SASEGT. Trimming removed 1 base at V and 2 bases at J, with 13 bases between. DNA of the CDR3: TGTGCCAGCAGTGAAGTAGTGGGGGCGTCCACAGATACGCAGTATTTT. This encodes CASSEVVGASTDTQYF.

This chain uses TRBV7-9 with TRBJ2-7, with D tentatively TRBD2 (6 bases). V gave up 10 bases and J gave up 4 bases, with 8 bases separating them. Germline assignment: CDR1 SEHNR and CDR2 FQNEAQ (reference sequence). This CDR3 is built from 10 residues. The CDR3: CATGGYEQYF. The CDR3, as DNA: TGTGCCACCGGGGGATACGAGCAGTACTTC.

DNA of the CDR3: TGCGCCAGCAGCCAAGGGGTGGTTCAGTACTTC. Its translation is CASSQGVVQYF. V is TRBV4-1 and J is TRBJ2-4; D gene uncertain. The CDR3 loop spans 11 amino acids. The V and J ends lost 1 base and 11 bases respectively, with 6 bases between them. Germline V gene data show CDR1 as MGHRA and CDR2 as YSYEKL.

This clone has only a few counts. The chain links TRBV28 to TRBJ2-5, with TRBD2 identical over 8 bases. The CDR3 sequence is 14 residues long. The trim removed 8 bases at V and 7 bases at J, leaving 12 bases unmatched. CDR1 is MDHEN and CDR2 is SYDVKM in the germline V gene. As DNA, the CDR3 is TGTGCCAGCCTAAAACGGGGGGGGATTGGGACCCAGTACTTC. Protein: CASLKRGGIGTQYF.

J is TRBJ2-7 and V is TRBV5-5; TRBD1 matches 7 bases. Germline V gene data show CDR1 as SGHKS and CDR2 as YYEKEE (reference sequence). The CDR3 runs 17 residues. V trimming: 1 base; J trimming: 0 bases; junction bases outside the gene matches: 10. CDR3 sequence reads: CASSLQLLRDSSYEQYF. The CDR3 nucleotides are TGTGCCAGCAGCTTGCAGTTACTCCGGGACAGCTCCTACGAGCAGTACTTC.

This sequence joins TRBV6-1 and TRBJ2-3; the D gene is possibly TRBD2 (5 bases). The CDR3 runs to 16 residues. Germline CDR1 and CDR2: MNHNS and SASEGT. The germline V and J ends were trimmed by 3 bases and 2 bases, with 15 bases remaining between them. CDR3 protein: CASSELAGGVTDTQYF. For the CDR3, the DNA is TGTGCCAGCAGTGAGCTGGCGGGTGGGGTCACAGATACGCAGTATTTT.

J is TRBJ1-1 and V is TRBV5-1; D gene ambiguous. V gave up 4 bases and J gave up 4 bases, with 11 bases separating them. Germline V gene data show CDR1 as SGHRS and CDR2 as YFSETQ. The CDR3 totals 13 residues. CDR3 in amino acids: CASSTREGTEAFF. The CDR3 region has the DNA TGCGCCAGCAGCACTCGAGAGGGCACTGAAGCTTTCTTT. Combining the CDR3 with reference TRBV5-1 and TRBJ1-1 gives the whole variable domain KAGVTQTPRYLIKTRGQQVTLSCSPISGHRSVSWYQQTPGQGLQFLFEYFSETQRNKGNFPGRFSGRQFSNSRSEMNVSTLELGDSALYLCASSTREGTEAFFGQGTRLTVV.

This chain uses TRBV6-5 with TRBJ1-1; TRBD1 matches 8 bases. The CDR3 sequence is 14 residues long. V was clipped by 6 bases and J by 4 bases; unmatched bases: 7. Germline V CDR1 and CDR2: MNHEY, SVGAGI. The CDR3: CASRVQGAGTEAFF. The DNA of the CDR3 is TGTGCCAGCAGGGTCCAGGGGGCCGGCACTGAAGCTTTCTTT.

The chain uses TRBV7-9 and TRBJ1-1; D is undetermined. V was clipped by 8 bases and J by 1 base, with 17 bases between them. Germline values: CDR1 SEHNR, CDR2 FQNEAQ (reference sequence). The CDR3 is 15 amino acids. This chain's CDR3 is CASDDGRAPNTEAFF. The CDR3 coding sequence is TGTGCCAGCGACGACGGGAGGGCCCCGAACACTGAAGCTTTCTTT.

The chain's CDR3 is CASSSPRGAGETQYF. CDR3 DNA sequence: TGTGCCAGCAGTTCACCGAGGGGGGCGGGGGAGACCCAGTACTTC. The chain couples TRBV27 to TRBJ2-5, with D perhaps given as TRBD1 or TRBD2 (6 bases each). The V gene lost 4 bases and the J gene lost 5 bases, with 17 bases spanning the gap. CDR1 MNHEY and CDR2 SMNVEV come from the germline V gene (reference sequence). This CDR3 comprises 15 residues.

The rearrangement joins TRBV10-3 to TRBJ1-2; no definite D call. The CDR3 is 13 residues long. The V gene lost 4 bases and the J gene lost 8 bases, with 14 bases spanning the gap. Per the germline V gene, CDR1 is ENHRY and CDR2 is SYGVKD. CDR3 nucleotides: TGTGCCATCAGTGCGGAGGAACGTTCAGGCTACACCTTC. Translation: CAISAEERSGYTF.

The chain carries TRBV5-1 and TRBJ2-3; 8 nucleotides line up with TRBD1. The CDR3 contains 14 residues. Germline trimming cut 4 bases from V and 1 base from J; bases unmatched to any gene: 2. The germline CDR1 and CDR2 sequences are SGHRS and YFSETQ. Here the CDR3 reads CASSQTGGTDTQYF. In DNA form, the CDR3 reads TGCGCCAGCAGCCAGACAGGGGGCACAGATACGCAGTATTTT.